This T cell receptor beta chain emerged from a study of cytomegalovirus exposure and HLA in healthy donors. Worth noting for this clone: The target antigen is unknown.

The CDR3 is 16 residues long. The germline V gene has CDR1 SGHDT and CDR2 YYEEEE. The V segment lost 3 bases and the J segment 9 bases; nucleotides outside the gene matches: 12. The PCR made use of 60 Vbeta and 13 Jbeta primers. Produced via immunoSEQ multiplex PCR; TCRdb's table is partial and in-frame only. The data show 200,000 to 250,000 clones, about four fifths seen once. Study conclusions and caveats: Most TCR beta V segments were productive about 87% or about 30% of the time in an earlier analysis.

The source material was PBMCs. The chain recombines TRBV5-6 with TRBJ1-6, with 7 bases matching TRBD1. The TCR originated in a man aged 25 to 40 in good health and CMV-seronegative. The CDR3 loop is CASSWGLRGESSPLHF. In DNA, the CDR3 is TGTGCCAGCAGCTGGGGCCTCAGGGGGGAAAGTTCACCCCTCCACTTT.